Described below is a single T cell receptor (beta chain) sequence and its context. As handled by the study authors: Amplified reference gene primers provided the basis for estimating nucleated cell counts. Using immunoSEQ multiplex PCR, the repertoire was profiled, and TCRdb retains in-frame clones only, with some absent. V and J calls and clone size are those listed in that table; D and trimming were worked out from the DNA. The sample contains 170,000 or so clones, 84% of which appear only once. The data are from a study of blood T cell repertoires in COVID-19. In the study overall: Samples representing acute and convalescent COVID-19 were sourced from the United States, Italy and Spain.

V lost 4 bases and J lost 6, with 10 bases in between. The CDR3 consists of 12 residues. Germline lookup yields CDR1 SQVTM and CDR2 ANQGSEA. Sequencing input: peripheral blood. The rearrangement uses TRBV29-1 and TRBJ1-5; D might be TRBD1 (5 bases). This receptor was identified in a man in his late teens or twenties with active or convalescent COVID-19. The CDR3 region is CSVGEGSQPQHF. DNA of the CDR3: TGCAGCGTTGGGGAGGGGAGTCAGCCCCAGCATTTT.